Each of the 13 T cell receptor beta chains below was sequenced from the same sample in a study of identical twins. TCRdb re-analysed the 5' RACE reads in MiXCR, keeping a single row per CDR3 protein. The sample yields around 490,000 distinct CDR3 sequences, 12% to 15% seen once. This same sample was also part of a study on yellow fever vaccine responses in identical twins.

The source material was CD4+ T cells sorted from blood. The receptors shown here come from a woman aged 18-30 years in good health.

The rearrangement joins TRBV20-1 to TRBJ2-1; TRBD2 is a possible D gene (6 bases). Germline V gene lookup returns CDR1 DFQATT and CDR2 SNEGSKA (reference sequence). Trimming left V 4 bases short and J 10 bases short, with 11 bases between. This CDR3 has 11 residues. The CDR3 coding sequence is TGCAGTGCTACACACGCGGGAGAGCAGTTCTTC. Its translation: CSATHAGEQFF.

The V and J genes are TRBV29-1 and TRBJ2-7; D is uncertain. CDR1 and CDR2 from the germline V gene are SQVTM and ANQGSEA. This CDR3 has 14 amino acids. V was shortened by 2 bases and J by 2 bases, with 13 bases between the two germline ends. The CDR3 loop is CSVELGIAPYEQYF. The CDR3 DNA reads TGCAGCGTTGAATTGGGGATTGCCCCCTACGAGCAGTACTTC.

The chain is built from TRBV20-1 and TRBJ2-1; 7 bases match TRBD2. CDR1 is DFQATT, CDR2 SNEGSKA, per germline (reference sequence). V shed 0 bases and J 9 bases; nucleotides not matched to a gene: 8. CDR3 size: 14 residues. The CDR3 region has the DNA TGCAGTGCTAGAGATCCCTGGGGAGGGAGTGAGCAGTTCTTC. Its protein is CSARDPWGGSEQFF.

Remarks on this clonotype: Germline is not matched at one junction end, which may reflect a read error. This sequence joins TRBV27 and TRBJ2-1, with D possibly being TRBD1 or TRBD2 (6 bases each). This CDR3 contains 15 residues. Germline CDR1 is MNHEY and CDR2 is SMNVEV (reference sequence). The CDR3 DNA reads as TGTCCCAGCAGTTTGGGGGGCCTCTCCTACAATGAGCAGTTCTTC. It specifies CPSSLGGLSYNEQFF.

Written as DNA, the CDR3 is TGCAGTGCTAGATTGCCGACTAGCGGGAGGGCCAATGAGCAGTTCTTC. Protein product: CSARLPTSGRANEQFF. The chain has TRBV20-1 and TRBJ2-1; the match to TRBD2 covers 14 bases. Germline lookup yields CDR1 DFQATT and CDR2 SNEGSKA (reference sequence). Germline trimming cut 2 bases from V and 6 bases from J; bases unmatched to any gene: 6. The CDR3 length is 16 residues.

This clonotype was detected only a few times. One end of the junction fails to match germline, which may point to a read error. V is TRBV4-1 and J is TRBJ2-1; D gene unclear. The CDR3 extends over 12 amino acids. Germline CDR1 reads MGHRA; CDR2 reads YSYEKL. CDR3 protein: CASSQDATDRLF. As DNA, the CDR3 is TGCGCCAGCAGCCAAGATGCCACAGACCGACTGTTC.

J is TRBJ1-1 and V is TRBV20-1; possibly TRBD1 for D (5 bases). V lost 3 bases to trimming and J lost 7 bases, with 12 bases between them. The CDR3 is 12 amino acids. Germline V lookup: CDR1 DFQATT, CDR2 SNEGSKA (reference sequence). CDR3 bases: TGCAGTGCTAGGGAGGGACCCCGTGAAGCTTTCTTT. Encoded protein: CSAREGPREAFF.

This clonotype was observed a handful of times. The chain has TRBV7-6 and TRBJ1-4; possible D gene TRBD1, 5 bases. V was clipped by 5 bases and J by 6 bases, with 13 bases between them. The CDR3 is 14 amino acids. Germline CDR1 SGHVS, CDR2 FNYEAQ. The CDR3 is CASSLSRADEKLFF. The DNA for the CDR3 is TGTGCCAGCAGCCTCAGCAGGGCGGATGAAAAACTGTTTTTT.

V gene TRBV20-1 combines with J gene TRBJ2-4; no reliable D call. Per germline, CDR1 DFQATT and CDR2 SNEGSKA (reference sequence). The V gene lost 5 bases and the J gene lost 5 bases, with 13 bases spanning the gap. The length of the CDR3 is 13 residues. The chain's CDR3 is CSAPDVGQNIQYF. CDR3 sequence (DNA): TGCAGTGCTCCAGACGTTGGTCAAAACATTCAGTACTTC.

The V gene is TRBV7-9, the J gene TRBJ1-1; D is possibly TRBD1 (5 bases). Per the germline V gene, CDR1 is SEHNR and CDR2 is FQNEAQ (reference sequence). Trimming left V 0 bases short and J 6 bases short, with 8 bases between. This CDR3 has 13 amino acids. The CDR3 nucleotides read TGTGCCAGCAGCTTAGCAGAGGGGCCTGAAGCTTTCTTT. Its protein product is CASSLAEGPEAFF. Full variable domain (outside the CDR3, taken from reference TRBV7-9 and TRBJ1-1): DTGVSQNPRHKITKRGQNVTFRCDPISEHNRLYWYRQTLGQGPEFLTYFQNEAQLEKSRLLSDRFSAERPKGSFSTLEIQRTEQGDSAMYLCASSLAEGPEAFFGQGTRLTVV.

In this sample, this clonotype turned up a few times. The V call is TRBV7-8, the J call TRBJ2-4; 9 bases match TRBD1. Germline V lookup: CDR1 SGHVS, CDR2 FQNEAQ. Unmatched junction bases numbered 6, after V lost 4 bases and J lost 8 bases. The CDR3 runs 14 residues. The CDR3 DNA reads as TGTGCCAGCAGCTCGGGACAGGGTAATCACATTCAGTACTTC. It encodes CASSSGQGNHIQYF.

This clonotype showed up many times. The chain uses TRBV29-1 and TRBJ2-2; 7 nucleotides line up with TRBD1. Looked up from germline, CDR1 is SQVTM and CDR2 is ANQGSEA. Trimming at V came to 6 bases and at J to 1 base, leaving 8 bases not matched to a gene. The length of the CDR3 is 15 residues. CDR3 coding DNA: TGCAGCGTAGTAGTGGGGACAGTGAACACCGGGGAGCTGTTTTTT. The encoded protein is CSVVVGTVNTGELFF.

The table lists this clonotype with many counts. The CDR3 is CASSKTGEDTQYF. The CDR3 DNA reads as TGTGCCAGCAGCAAAACAGGGGAAGATACGCAGTATTTT. The chain couples TRBV3-1 to TRBJ2-3, with 7 bases aligning to TRBD1. This CDR3 region has 13 residues. The germline CDR1 and CDR2 sequences are LGHDT and YNNKEL (reference sequence). Unmatched junction bases numbered 4, after V lost 5 bases and J lost 5 bases.